Listed below are T cell receptor beta chains from one sample, sequenced in a study of beta chain features in type 1 diabetes. Some clones are missing from TCRdb's copy, which holds only in-frame ones; the method was immunoSEQ multiplex PCR. This table has 640,000 or so clones, over 13% appearing once. The sample taken for sequencing was naive CD4+ T cells from blood. The receptors were gathered from a man between 18 and 29 years old with type 1 diabetes. The CDR3 runs from the conserved cysteine through the conserved F or W. The D gene is left open where the match is weak. Expanded clones get a size class; other rows say once, few or many, or leave the size out.

>TRBJ1-2|few|TRBV6-6|TRBD1
TGTGCCAGCAGTTACATAGACAGGGGGCAGAATGGCTACACCTTC
CASSYIDRGQNGYTF
>TRBJ2-7|NA|TRBV30|NA
TGTGCCTGGAGCCAGACAGCCTACGAGCAGTACTTC
CAWSQTAYEQYF
>TRBJ2-1|NA|TRBV21-1|NA
TGTGCCAGCAGCAAAGGGCGGGAGCCAAACAATGAGCAGTTCTTC
CASSKGREPNNEQFF
>TRBJ2-7|NA|TRBV28|TRBD1
TGTGCCAGCAGTTTATTGTCAGGGGGCGTCTACGAGCAGTACTTC
CASSLLSGGVYEQYF
>TRBJ2-1|few|TRBV5-4|NA
TGTGCCAGCAGCCCGCGGGCTAGCAGCTACAATGAGCAGTTCTTC
CASSPRASSYNEQFF
>TRBJ2-7|NA|TRBV18|NA
TGTGCCAGCTCACCAATGGCAGGTCTCGGCGAGCAGTACTTC
CASSPMAGLGEQYF
>TRBJ2-2|NA|TRBV9|NA
TGTGCCAGCAGCGAGAGGGGTACCGGGGAGCTGTTTTTT
CASSERGTGELFF
>TRBJ2-1|few|TRBV18|NA
TGTGCCAGCTCACCTGCCGGGACGGGGACTAATGAGCAGTTCTTC
CASSPAGTGTNEQFF
>TRBJ1-4|NA|TRBV7-2|TRBD1
TGTGCCAGCAGCTTAGCACCTCGGACAGGGAGTGGAAAACTGTTTTTT
CASSLAPRTGSGKLFF
>TRBJ2-3|few|TRBV27|NA
TGTGCCAGCACCTCACGAGATACGCAGTATTTT
CASTSRDTQYF
>TRBJ1-2|few|TRBV4-3|TRBD1
TGCGCCAGCAGCCAAGATTGGGACAGCAGAGGCTATGGCTACACCTTC
CASSQDWDSRGYGYTF
>TRBJ2-3|NA|TRBV7-9|NA
TGTGCCAGCAGCTTAGTTGCAACGGGAGTTACAGATACGCAGTATTTT
CASSLVATGVTDTQYF
>TRBJ2-5|NA|TRBV4-1|TRBD1
TGCGCCAGCAGCCAAGGTACTAGGACAGGGGTATTGGAGACCCAGTACTTC
CASSQGTRTGVLETQYF
>TRBJ2-5|NA|TRBV7-8|TRBD2
TGTGCCAGCAGCTTATGGGCTAGCGGGGGGGTCCAAGAGACCCAGTACTTC
CASSLWASGGVQETQYF
>TRBJ2-4|NA|TRBV5-1|NA
TGCGCCAGCAGCTTCGGAGGGCAGGGGGTTGGCAAAAACATTCAGTACTTC
CASSFGGQGVGKNIQYF
>TRBJ2-1|NA|TRBV5-4|TRBD2
TGTGCCCTTAGCGGGGGGGCCTACAATGAGCAGTTCTTC
CALSGGAYNEQFF
>TRBJ2-5|NA|TRBV18|NA
TGTGCCAGCTCACCACTGGCGGCGGGCCTATTACAATTCCAAGAGACCCAGTACTTC
CASSPLAAGLLQFQETQYF
>TRBJ1-2|NA|TRBV11-2|TRBD1
TGTGCCAGCAGCCAAGAACAGGGGTTCAGCTATGGCTACACCTTC
CASSQEQGFSYGYTF
>TRBJ1-2|NA|TRBV30|TRBD1
TGTGCCTGGAGGGTCGGGTCCGACAGGGGAAGCTATGGCTACACCTTC
CAWRVGSDRGSYGYTF
>TRBJ2-5|few|TRBV2|NA
TGTGCCAGCATCCGCTTAGAAGAGACCCAGTACTTC
CASIRLEETQYF
>TRBJ2-7|few|TRBV5-1|NA
TGCGCCAGCAGCTTGGACTACGGCAGATCCTACGAGCAGTACTTC
CASSLDYGRSYEQYF
>TRBJ1-3|NA|TRBV9|NA
TGTGCCAGCAGCGCTGCGAATCCCGGAAACACCATATATTTT
CASSAANPGNTIYF
>TRBJ2-3|NA|TRBV20-1|NA
TGCAGTGCTAATCCGGCGTATACGCAGTATTTT
CSANPAYTQYF
>TRBJ1-2|once|TRBV7-2|TRBD1
TGTGCCAGCAGCTCTAGGGACAGGGGCTATGGCTACACCTTC
CASSSRDRGYGYTF
>TRBJ1-1|few|TRBV23-1|TRBD1
TGCGCCAGCAAGTCCCCGGGACAGGGGGCGCGAGGCACTGAAGCTTTCTTT
CASKSPGQGARGTEAFF
>TRBJ2-3|NA|TRBV7-3|NA
TGTGCCAGCAGCACCAGCTTAACAGATACGCAGTATTTT
CASSTSLTDTQYF
>TRBJ2-1|NA|TRBV5-1|NA
TGCGCCAGCAGCTTGGACTACAATGAGCAGTTCTTC
CASSLDYNEQFF
>TRBJ1-3|few|TRBV9|NA
TGTGCCAGCAGCGTAGGTGCCGATGGAAACACCATATATTTT
CASSVGADGNTIYF
>TRBJ2-5|NA|TRBV7-2|NA
TGTGCCAGCAGCTTAGATCACCGCCTTAGTGGGACCCAGTACTTC
CASSLDHRLSGTQYF
>TRBJ1-2|NA|TRBV5-4|NA
TGTGCCAGCAGCTCGTGGACGGTTAACTATGGCTACACCTTC
CASSSWTVNYGYTF
>TRBJ1-1|few|TRBV18|NA
TGTGCCAGCTCAACGACAGGGAACACTGAAGCTTTCTTT
CASSTTGNTEAFF
>TRBJ1-6|NA|TRBV10-3|NA
TGTGCCATCAGGCCCGGGACGGATAATTCACCCCTCCACTTT
CAIRPGTDNSPLHF
>TRBJ1-5|NA|TRBV19|TRBD1
TGTGCCAGTAAGGAATCCAGGGGGTGGCAGCCCCAGCATTTT
CASKESRGWQPQHF
>TRBJ2-2|NA|TRBV5-1|NA
TGCGCCAGCAGCTTTCCCGGGAACACCGGGGAGCTGTTTTTT
CASSFPGNTGELFF
>TRBJ1-6|NA|TRBV2|TRBD1
TGTGCCAGCAGTTCGGACAGGGGTCCCTCACCCCTCCACTTT
CASSSDRGPSPLHF
>TRBJ2-7|few|TRBV18|TRBD1
TGTGCCAGCTCACCTGATCACGGGGACAGCGCCTCGGAGCAGTACTTC
CASSPDHGDSASEQYF